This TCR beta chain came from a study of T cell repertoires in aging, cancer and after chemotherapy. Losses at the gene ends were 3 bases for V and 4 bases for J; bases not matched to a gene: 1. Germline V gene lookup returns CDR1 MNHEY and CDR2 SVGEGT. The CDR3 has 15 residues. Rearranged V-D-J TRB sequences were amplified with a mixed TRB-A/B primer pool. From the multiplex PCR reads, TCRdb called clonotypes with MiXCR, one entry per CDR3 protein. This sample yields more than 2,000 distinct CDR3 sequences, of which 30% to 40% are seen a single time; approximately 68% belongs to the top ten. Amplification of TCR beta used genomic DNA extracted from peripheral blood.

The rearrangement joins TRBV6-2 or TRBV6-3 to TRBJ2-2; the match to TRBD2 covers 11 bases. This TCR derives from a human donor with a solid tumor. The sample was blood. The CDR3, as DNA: TGTGCCAGCAGTTATCTAGCGGGGGGCACCGGGGAGCTGTTTTTT. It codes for CASSYLAGGTGELFF.